Below, 11 T cell receptor beta chains from the same sample are listed, as sequenced in a study of T cell responses to AZD1222 COVID-19 vaccine. Measured with immunoSEQ multiplex PCR; TCRdb has only the in-frame clones, and not every one. This table has some 84,000 clones, about 90% appearing once. This specimen consisted of peripheral blood, obtained on day 0 of AZD1222 vaccination. The receptors here all came from an adult in good health.

The J gene is TRBJ1-4, the V gene TRBV9; D is uncertain. The CDR3 covers 13 residues. Trimming shortened V by 4 bases and J by 3 bases, and 7 bases separated the two germline ends. Per the germline V gene, CDR1 is SGDLS and CDR2 is YYNGEE. CDR3 sequence reads: CASSFRPNEKLFF. The CDR3 coding sequence is TGTGCCAGCAGCTTCAGGCCTAATGAAAAACTGTTTTTT.

The CDR3 sequence is CASQTSGRGPYEQYF. The CDR3 DNA reads TGTGCCAGCCAGACTAGCGGGAGGGGGCCCTACGAGCAGTACTTC. The chain couples TRBV6-5 to TRBJ2-7, with 14 positions matching TRBD2. The germline CDR1 and CDR2 sequences are MNHEY and SVGAGI. The length of the CDR3 is 15 residues. V dropped 8 bases and J dropped 2; count of bases not matched to a gene: 5.

This chain links TRBV9 with TRBJ2-1; 10 bases are a match to TRBD2. Trimming at V came to 4 bases and at J to 0 bases, leaving 10 bases not matched to a gene. Germline V gene sequence: CDR1 SGDLS, CDR2 YYNGEE. This CDR3 has 18 amino acids. CDR3 nucleotides: TGTGCCAGCAGCCCACGACTAGCGGGCAGGGCCTCCTACAATGAGCAGTTCTTC. It encodes CASSPRLAGRASYNEQFF.

The rearrangement uses TRBV10-3 and TRBJ1-1; possibly TRBD1 for D (5 bases). Trimming shortened V by 0 bases and J by 1 base, and 6 bases separated the two germline ends. CDR1 is ENHRY, CDR2 SYGVKD, per germline. The CDR3 runs to 14 residues. CDR3 nucleotide sequence: TGTGCCATCAGTGAGTCTGGGGGGAACACTGAAGCTTTCTTT. Protein: CAISESGGNTEAFF.

The CDR3 region is CASSLGQGVTTTDTQYF. CDR3 nucleotide sequence: TGTGCCAGCAGCTTAGGACAGGGGGTAACCACCACAGATACGCAGTATTTT. V and J are TRBV7-3 and TRBJ2-3, with 10 positions matching TRBD1. The germline CDR1 and CDR2 sequences are SGHTA and FQGTGA. V dropped 2 bases and J dropped 2; count of bases not matched to a gene: 7. The CDR3 spans 17 residues.

V usage is TRBV3-1 (or the pseudogene TRBV3-2) and J usage is TRBJ1-2; D remains ambiguous. Between the trimmed V and J ends, which lost 1 base and 6 bases, there was a span of 15 bases. Looked up from germline, CDR1 is LGHDT and CDR2 is YNNKEL (reference sequence). The CDR3 contains 15 residues. CDR3 nucleotide sequence: TGTGCCAGCAGCCAAGTAGTAGGTACGGAGGATGGCTACACCTTC. Residues: CASSQVVGTEDGYTF.

The chain has TRBV19 and TRBJ1-1; no firm D call. CDR3 size: 15 residues. From germline, CDR1 is LNHDA and CDR2 SQIVND (reference sequence). With 1 base removed from V and 0 bases from J, the gap between germline ends came to 9 bases. CDR3 coding DNA: TGTGCCAGTAGTATAGGATCGGGCTTGAACACTGAAGCTTTCTTT. The encoded protein is CASSIGSGLNTEAFF.

This chain links TRBV7-2 with TRBJ2-1, with 8 nucleotides matching TRBD2. The trim removed 2 bases at V and 12 bases at J, leaving 6 bases unmatched. The CDR3 is made up of 13 amino acids. Germline CDR1 reads SGHTA; CDR2 reads FQGNSA. The CDR3 loop is CASSLTSGLRQFF. DNA for the CDR3: TGTGCCAGCAGCTTAACTAGCGGTCTAAGGCAGTTCTTC.

The chain combines TRBV28 with TRBJ1-4; a possible D gene is TRBD1 (5 bases). Germline CDR1 and CDR2: MDHEN and SYDVKM. There are 12 residues in the CDR3. Trimming stripped 4 bases from V and 7 bases from J, with 7 bases between. CDR3 sequence: CASSWGGEKLFF. The CDR3 bases are TGTGCCAGCAGTTGGGGGGGTGAAAAACTGTTTTTT.

CDR3 coding DNA: TGTGCCAGCAGCGTACAGTACACCGGGGAGCTGTTTTTT. Its translation: CASSVQYTGELFF. The V gene is TRBV9, the J gene TRBJ2-2; D unclear. V lost 1 base and J 3 bases, leaving 4 bases between the germline ends. Germline-derived CDR1 and CDR2 are SGDLS and YYNGEE. CDR3 length: 13 residues.

In DNA, the CDR3 is TGTGCCACCAGCAGGGCCGGACAGGGGGCTATTTCCACTAACTATGGCTACACCTTC. Residues: CATSRAGQGAISTNYGYTF. The gene calls are TRBV15 and TRBJ1-2; 11 bases map to TRBD1. Germline CDR1 reads LNHNV; CDR2 reads YYDKDF (reference sequence). V shed 3 bases, J shed 0 bases, and the junction held 12 bases outside the gene matches. CDR3 length equals 19 residues.